This T cell receptor (beta chain) comes out of a study of blood T cell repertoires in COVID-19. For the study at large: Collection of acute and convalescent COVID-19 samples took place in the United States, Italy and Spain. From T cells, B-cell-depleted T cells, or PBMCs came the material, which was cDNA or gDNA.

Trimming cost V 6 bases and J 3 bases; bases outside gene matches: 1. Germline V lookup: CDR1 LNHDA, CDR2 SQIVND (reference sequence). CDR3 length equals 14 residues. Per the study methods: Nucleated cell number was recorded as an estimate derived from reference gene primer amplification. TCRdb's table, derived via immunoSEQ multiplex PCR, lists solely in-frame clones and lacks some. V and J calls and clone size are copied from that table; D and trimming were computed from the DNA. The sample lists 100,000 or so clones, less than 90% occurring once. The sequencing sample was made of peripheral blood. The TCR sequence derives from a man between 65 and 85 years old with active or convalescent COVID-19. The rearrangement links TRBV19 to TRBJ2-2, with 10 positions matching TRBD2. The CDR3 DNA sequence: TGTGCCAGTAGAGCGGGGGGGGACACCGGGGAGCTGTTTTTT. Protein: CASRAGGDTGELFF.